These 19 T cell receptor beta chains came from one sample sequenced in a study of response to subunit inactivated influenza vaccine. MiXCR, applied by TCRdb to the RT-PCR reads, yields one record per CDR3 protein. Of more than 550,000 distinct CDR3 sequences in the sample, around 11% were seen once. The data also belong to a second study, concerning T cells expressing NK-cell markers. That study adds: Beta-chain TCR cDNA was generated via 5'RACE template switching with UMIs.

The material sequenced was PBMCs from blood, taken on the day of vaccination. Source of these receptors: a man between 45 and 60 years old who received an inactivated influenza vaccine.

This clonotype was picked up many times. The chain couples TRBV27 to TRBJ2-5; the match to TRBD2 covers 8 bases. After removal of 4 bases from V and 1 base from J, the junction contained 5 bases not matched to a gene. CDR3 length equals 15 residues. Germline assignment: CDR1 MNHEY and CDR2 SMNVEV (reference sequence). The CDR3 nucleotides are TGTGCCAGCAGTTCGTTAACTAGCGGCCAAGAGACCCAGTACTTC. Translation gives CASSSLTSGQETQYF.

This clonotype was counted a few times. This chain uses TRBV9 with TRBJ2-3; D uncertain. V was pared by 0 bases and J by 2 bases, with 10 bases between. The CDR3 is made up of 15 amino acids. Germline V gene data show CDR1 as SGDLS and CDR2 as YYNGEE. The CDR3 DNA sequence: TGTGCCAGCAGCGTAGAATGGTTATCCACAGATACGCAGTATTTT. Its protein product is CASSVEWLSTDTQYF.

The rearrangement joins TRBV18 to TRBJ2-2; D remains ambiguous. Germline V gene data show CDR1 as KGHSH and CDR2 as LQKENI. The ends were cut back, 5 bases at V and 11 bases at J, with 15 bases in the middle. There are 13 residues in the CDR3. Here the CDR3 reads CASSTHPGSELFF. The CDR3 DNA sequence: TGTGCCAGCTCAACACACCCGGGCTCTGAGCTGTTTTTT.

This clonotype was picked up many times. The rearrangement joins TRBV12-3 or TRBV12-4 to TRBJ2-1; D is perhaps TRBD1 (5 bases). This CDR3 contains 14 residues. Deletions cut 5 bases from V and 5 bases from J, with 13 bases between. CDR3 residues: CASSDSFSNNEQFF. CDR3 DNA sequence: TGTGCCAGCAGTGACAGTTTCAGCAACAATGAGCAGTTCTTC.

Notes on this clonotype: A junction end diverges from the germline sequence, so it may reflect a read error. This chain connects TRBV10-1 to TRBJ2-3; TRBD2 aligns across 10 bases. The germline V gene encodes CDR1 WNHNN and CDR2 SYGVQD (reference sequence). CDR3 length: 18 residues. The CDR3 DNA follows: TGCGACAGCAGTGAGTCGGGACTAGCGAGAGGTGGAACAGATACGCAGTATTTT. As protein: CDSSESGLARGGTDTQYF.

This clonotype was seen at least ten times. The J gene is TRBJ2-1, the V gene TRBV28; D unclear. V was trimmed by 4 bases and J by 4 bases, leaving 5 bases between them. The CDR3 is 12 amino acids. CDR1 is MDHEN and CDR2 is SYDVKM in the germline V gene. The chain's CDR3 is CASSSLYNEQFF. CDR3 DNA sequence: TGTGCCAGCAGTTCCCTTTACAATGAGCAGTTCTTC. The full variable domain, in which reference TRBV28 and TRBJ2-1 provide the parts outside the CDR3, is DVKVTQSSRYLVKRTGEKVFLECVQDMDHENMFWYRQDPGLGLRLIYFSYDVKMKEKGDIPEGYSVSREKKERFSLILESASTNQTSMYLCASSSLYNEQFFGPGTRLTVL.

In DNA, the CDR3 is TGTGCCAGCAGCGTAGGGGGACTCCTTATTCCTAGCACAGATACGCAGTATTTT. Its protein product is CASSVGGLLIPSTDTQYF. The chain couples TRBV9 to TRBJ2-3, with D possibly TRBD2 on 6 matching bases. The CDR3 is 18 amino acids. With 0 bases removed from V and 0 bases from J, the gap between germline ends came to 17 bases. Looked up from germline, CDR1 is SGDLS and CDR2 is YYNGEE.

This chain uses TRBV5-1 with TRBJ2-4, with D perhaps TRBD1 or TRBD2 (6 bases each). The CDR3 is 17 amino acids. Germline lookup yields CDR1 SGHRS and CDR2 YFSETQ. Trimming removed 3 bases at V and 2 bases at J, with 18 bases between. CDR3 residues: CASSWRVPGVTKNIQYF. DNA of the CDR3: TGCGCCAGCAGCTGGAGGGTGCCAGGGGTAACCAAAAACATTCAGTACTTC.

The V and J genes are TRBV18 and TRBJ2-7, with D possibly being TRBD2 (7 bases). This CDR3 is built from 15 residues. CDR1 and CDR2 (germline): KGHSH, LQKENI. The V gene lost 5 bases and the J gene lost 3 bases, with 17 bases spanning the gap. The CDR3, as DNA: TGTGCCAGCTCAACCGGGGGGCAGAGCTTCTACGAGCAGTACTTC. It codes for CASSTGGQSFYEQYF.

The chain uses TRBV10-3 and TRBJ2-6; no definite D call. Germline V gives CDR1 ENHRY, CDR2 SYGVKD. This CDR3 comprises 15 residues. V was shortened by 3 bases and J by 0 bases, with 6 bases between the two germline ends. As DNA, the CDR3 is TGTGCCATCAGTGACCCCCTCTCTGGGGCCAACGTCCTGACTTTC. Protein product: CAISDPLSGANVLTF.

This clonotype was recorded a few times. The CDR3 reads CASSANRDRVDTGELFF. The DNA for the CDR3 is TGTGCCAGCAGCGCGAACCGGGACAGGGTAGACACCGGGGAGCTGTTTTTT. This chain links TRBV9 with TRBJ2-2; 9 bases are a match to TRBD1. V was clipped by 3 bases and J by 3 bases; unmatched bases: 9. CDR1 is SGDLS, CDR2 YYNGEE, per germline. The CDR3 extends over 17 amino acids.

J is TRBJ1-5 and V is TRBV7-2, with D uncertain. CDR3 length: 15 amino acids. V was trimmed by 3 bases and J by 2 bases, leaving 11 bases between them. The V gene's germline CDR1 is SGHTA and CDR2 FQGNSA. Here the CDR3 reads CASSLSRNGNQPQHF. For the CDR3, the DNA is TGTGCCAGCAGCTTGAGCAGGAATGGCAATCAGCCCCAGCATTTT. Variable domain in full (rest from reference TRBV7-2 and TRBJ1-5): GAGVSQSPSNKVTEKGKDVELRCDPISGHTALYWYRQSLGQGLEFLIYFQGNSAPDKSGLPSDRFSAERTGGSVSTLTIQRTQQEDSAVYLCASSLSRNGNQPQHFGDGTRLSIL.

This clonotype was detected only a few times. The CDR3 DNA reads as TGTGCCAGCAGTACTGTTCAAATGAACACTGAAGCTTTCTTT. Its translation is CASSTVQMNTEAFF. This chain joins TRBV12-3 or TRBV12-4 and TRBJ1-1; D is unresolved. The CDR3 is made up of 14 amino acids. With 5 bases removed from V and 0 bases from J, the gap between germline ends came to 10 bases.

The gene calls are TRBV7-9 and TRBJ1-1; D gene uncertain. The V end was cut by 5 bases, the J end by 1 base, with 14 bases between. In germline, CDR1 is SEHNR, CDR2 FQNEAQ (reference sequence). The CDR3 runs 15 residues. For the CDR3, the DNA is TGTGCCAGCAGCCCCTCCCGGCAGCCGAACACTGAAGCTTTCTTT. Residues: CASSPSRQPNTEAFF. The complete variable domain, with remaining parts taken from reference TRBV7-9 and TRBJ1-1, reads DTGVSQNPRHKITKRGQNVTFRCDPISEHNRLYWYRQTLGQGPEFLTYFQNEAQLEKSRLLSDRFSAERPKGSFSTLEIQRTEQGDSAMYLCASSPSRQPNTEAFFGQGTRLTVV.

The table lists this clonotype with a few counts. For the CDR3, the DNA is TGTGCCACCAGCAGAGATCGAGGCAGGAATGAGCAGTTCTTC. This translates into CATSRDRGRNEQFF. The gene calls are TRBV15 and TRBJ2-1; unclear D gene. The germline V gene encodes CDR1 LNHNV and CDR2 YYDKDF (reference sequence). This CDR3 is built from 14 residues. V lost 0 bases to trimming and J lost 7 bases, with 10 bases between them.

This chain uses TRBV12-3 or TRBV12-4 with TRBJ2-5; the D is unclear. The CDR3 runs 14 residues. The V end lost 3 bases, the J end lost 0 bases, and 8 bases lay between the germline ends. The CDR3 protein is CASSLWANQETQYF. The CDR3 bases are TGTGCCAGCAGTTTGTGGGCTAACCAAGAGACCCAGTACTTC.

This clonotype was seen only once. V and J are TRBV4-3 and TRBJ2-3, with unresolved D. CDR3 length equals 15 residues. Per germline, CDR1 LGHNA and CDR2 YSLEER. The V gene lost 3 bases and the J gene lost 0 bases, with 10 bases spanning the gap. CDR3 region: CASSQGHSSTDTQYF. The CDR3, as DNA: TGCGCCAGCAGCCAGGGTCACAGTAGCACAGATACGCAGTATTTT.

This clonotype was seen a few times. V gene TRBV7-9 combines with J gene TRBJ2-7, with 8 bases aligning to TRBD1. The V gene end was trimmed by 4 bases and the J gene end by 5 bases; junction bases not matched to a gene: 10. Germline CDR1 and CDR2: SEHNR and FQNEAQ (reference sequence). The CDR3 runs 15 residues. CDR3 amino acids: CASSSPRQGTHEQYF. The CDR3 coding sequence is TGTGCCAGCAGCTCCCCCAGACAGGGGACCCACGAGCAGTACTTC.

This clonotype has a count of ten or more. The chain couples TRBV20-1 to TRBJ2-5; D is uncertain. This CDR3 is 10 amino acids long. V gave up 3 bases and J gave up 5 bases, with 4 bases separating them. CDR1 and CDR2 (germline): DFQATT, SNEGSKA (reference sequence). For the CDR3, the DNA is TGCAGTGCTAGTTGGGAGACCCAGTACTTC. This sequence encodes CSASWETQYF.